This T cell receptor beta chain is drawn from a study of monozygotic twins with inflammatory bowel disease. Germline lookup yields CDR1 MNHEY and CDR2 SVGAGI. CDR3 length: 18 residues. Researchers generated cDNA in eight separate reactions per sample. TCRdb re-analyzed the 5' RACE reads; it lists each CDR3 protein once, without DNA. Its table lists approximately 400,000 distinct CDR3 sequences. This clonotype was obtained from a human donor with ulcerative colitis or Crohn's disease, or a healthy co-twin of an affected twin (not recorded which). Sequencing used blood. This rearrangement joins TRBV6-5 to TRBJ2-5; TCRdb calls TRBD1, which cannot be checked without DNA. The CDR3 sequence: CASSNPRGGTSYQETQYF.